This is a list of T cell receptor beta chains from one sample in a study of blood T cells in healthy people across ages. Each CDR3 protein gets one entry after TCRdb re-called the 5' RACE reads with MiXCR. The table includes approximately 800,000 distinct CDR3 sequences, roughly 26% detected once. The same data also contributed to another study, on T cells of mothers and their children.

The source material was blood. These receptors all stem from a boy younger than 18 in good health. Each CDR3 is given with its conserved first and last residue. D genes are given only for firm matches. For some rows the clone size is stated as once, few or many, or as a class when expanded; others skip it.

TRBJ2-7 | few | NA | TRBV5-1 | TGCGCCAGCAGCTTAGCCAGGGAGCCCTACGAGCAGTACTTC | CASSLAREPYEQYF
TRBJ2-7 | few | TRBD2 | TRBV20-1 | TGCAGTGCAATCTCCGGGACTAGATCCTCCGAGCAGTACTTC | CSAISGTRSSEQYF
TRBJ2-7 | NA | NA | TRBV5-1 | TGCGCCAGCAGTCAGGGTCAACCCAACTACGAGCAGTACTTC | CASSQGQPNYEQYF
TRBJ2-2 | NA | TRBD2 | TRBV11-2 | TGTGCCAGCGCGCGGGGGGGGTACACCGGGGAGCTGTTTTTT | CASARGGYTGELFF
TRBJ1-2 | NA | NA | TRBV25-1 | TGTGCCAGCAGTGAGACAGGCTTCGGGTATGGCTACACCTTC | CASSETGFGYGYTF
TRBJ2-4 | NA | NA | TRBV30 | TGTGCCTGGAGTGTAGGGAGTTATACCAAAAACATTCAGTACTTC | CAWSVGSYTKNIQYF
TRBJ2-5 | few | TRBD1 | TRBV11-1 | TGTGCCAGCAGCCCAGGACAGGGGGCGCGAAAAGAGACCCAGTACTTC | CASSPGQGARKETQYF
TRBJ2-7 | few | NA | TRBV12-3/TRBV12-4 | TGTGCCAGCAGTTTGAAGAAGTACGAGCAGTACTTC | CASSLKKYEQYF
TRBJ2-7 | NA | NA | TRBV28 | TGTGCCAGCAGCCCTACAGGGCTGGGGGTTATTGAGCAGTACTTC | CASSPTGLGVIEQYF
TRBJ2-5 | few | NA | TRBV12-3/TRBV12-4 | TGTGCCAGCTCAATAGGCGGGTCGGGACAAGAGACCCAGTACTTC | CASSIGGSGQETQYF
TRBJ2-1 | few | NA | TRBV15 | TGTGCCACCAGCCGCGATGAATTGGGTGGACTCTACAATGAGCAGTTCTTC | CATSRDELGGLYNEQFF
TRBJ1-4 | few | TRBD1 | TRBV12-3/TRBV12-4 | TGTGCCAGCAGTTTAGCGGGAATAACAGGGGCTCGGGAAAAACTGTTTTTT | CASSLAGITGAREKLFF
TRBJ2-3 | NA | NA | TRBV12-3/TRBV12-4 | TGTGCCAGCAGTTTGGCTTACGCGGACGGCACAGATACGCAGTATTTT | CASSLAYADGTDTQYF
TRBJ2-7 | NA | TRBD1 | TRBV3-1 | TGTGCCAGCAGCTCCCAGACAGGGTCCTACGAGCAGTACTTC | CASSSQTGSYEQYF
TRBJ1-3 | NA | NA | TRBV28 | TGTGCCAGCAGGAATGGGGGAGTCAAGGGAAACACCATATATTTT | CASRNGGVKGNTIYF
TRBJ2-5 | NA | NA | TRBV9 | TGTGCCAGCAGTGGAGGGGGGGGCGCAGGAGAGACCCAGTACTTC | CASSGGGGAGETQYF
TRBJ2-3 | NA | TRBD2 | TRBV20-1 | TGCAGTGCTTTTCCCCTAGCGGACACAGATACGCAGTATTTT | CSAFPLADTDTQYF
TRBJ1-2 | once | NA | TRBV6-5 | TGTGCCAGCAAACTCGACGGTAACTATGGCTACACCTTC | CASKLDGNYGYTF
TRBJ2-1 | NA | TRBD2 | TRBV2 | TGTGCCAGCAGTACTAGCGGGGGGCGGCACAATGAGCAGTTCTTC | CASSTSGGRHNEQFF
TRBJ1-1 | once | NA | TRBV7-9 | TGTGCCACCCGATACGGGGGGACTGAAGCTTTCTTT | CATRYGGTEAFF
TRBJ2-1 | NA | TRBD2 | TRBV5-1 | TGCGCCAGCATCGAGCGGGGGGGCCACAATGAGCAGTTCTTC | CASIERGGHNEQFF
TRBJ1-2 | few | NA | TRBV12-3/TRBV12-4 | TGTGCCAGCAGTCCCGACCGCCTAGGCTACAGCTTC | CASSPDRLGYSF
TRBJ2-4 | few | NA | TRBV21-1 | TGTGCCAGCGGGGGGGGGACCCAAGAGGACAAAAACATTCAGTACTTC | CASGGGTQEDKNIQYF
TRBJ2-5 | NA | NA | TRBV29-1 | TGCAGCGTTGAGCTGGGGATCAGGGAGACCCAGTACTTC | CSVELGIRETQYF
TRBJ2-7 | many | NA | TRBV27 | TGTGCCGAGGGGCGGTCCTACGAGCAGTACTTC | CAEGRSYEQYF
TRBJ2-2 | few | NA | TRBV30 | TGTGCCTGGAGGAGGGACGGAACCGGGGAGCTGTTTTTT | CAWRRDGTGELFF
TRBJ2-7 | NA | NA | TRBV10-3 | TGTGCCATCAGTGAGTCGATAAGTGAGCAGTACTTC | CAISESISEQYF
TRBJ2-4 | few | NA | TRBV19 | TGTGCCAGTAGTGTCGTGGCCAAAAACATTCAGTACTTC | CASSVVAKNIQYF
TRBJ2-1 | few | TRBD1 | TRBV5-1 | TGCGCCAGCAGCTTGGACAGGGGCGGTGGTGAGCAGTTCTTC | CASSLDRGGGEQFF
TRBJ2-5 | many | NA | TRBV10-3 | TGTGCCATCAGTTCCGGGGAGACCCAGTACTTC | CAISSGETQYF
TRBJ2-3 | NA | TRBD2 | TRBV9 | TGTGCCAGCAGCCCCCGGACTAGCGGGAGGTCAGATACGCAGTATTTT | CASSPRTSGRSDTQYF
TRBJ2-2 | few | NA | TRBV28 | TGTGCCAGCAGTCCTTCCGGGACCGCGAACACCGGGGAGCTGTTTTTT | CASSPSGTANTGELFF
TRBJ2-1 | many | NA | TRBV5-1 | TGCGCCAGCAGCCCGGGACATTCCTCCTACAATGAGCAGTTCTTC | CASSPGHSSYNEQFF
TRBJ2-5 | NA | NA | TRBV5-1 | TGCGCCAGCAGCTCATCAGGGGCCTCCCAAGAGACCCAGTACTTC | CASSSSGASQETQYF
TRBJ1-3 | few | NA | TRBV11-2 | TGTGCCAGCAGCAAAGGGAGAGTCGGTGGAAACACCATATATTTT | CASSKGRVGGNTIYF
TRBJ2-7 | few | TRBD2 | TRBV20-1 | TGCAGTGCTAGAGGGGGATGGGGGGGCGAGCAGTACTTC | CSARGGWGGEQYF
TRBJ2-1 | NA | NA | TRBV20-1 | TGCAGTGCTAGTCTATTAGCGGATGAGCAGTTCTTC | CSASLLADEQFF
TRBJ1-5 | few | TRBD1 | TRBV30 | TGTGCCTGGGCGGACAGGGGGCGAGGGAGCTATCAGCCCCAGCATTTT | CAWADRGRGSYQPQHF
TRBJ2-1 | NA | NA | TRBV7-6 | TGTGCCAGCAGACAAGGCTTTGAGCAGTTCTTC | CASRQGFEQFF
TRBJ2-6 | few | NA | TRBV7-3 | TGTGCCAGCAGCTCCGGGCTGAGCTCTGAGGCCAACGTCCTGACTTTC | CASSSGLSSEANVLTF
TRBJ2-1 | NA | NA | TRBV7-6 | TGTGCCAGCAGCTTACGGGAGTCCTACAATGAGCAGTTCTTC | CASSLRESYNEQFF
TRBJ2-1 | few | TRBD2 | TRBV29-1 | TGCAGCGTTGACGACCCTCGGGCGGGGGGTTCCAACAATGAGCAGTTCTTC | CSVDDPRAGGSNNEQFF
TRBJ2-5 | NA | TRBD1 | TRBV11-2 | TGTGCCAGCGGCCGGGGACAGGGGCGGGAGACCCAGTACTTC | CASGRGQGRETQYF
TRBJ2-1 | NA | NA | TRBV7-9 | TGTGCCAGCAGCTTATTGCATGAGCAGTTCTTC | CASSLLHEQFF
TRBJ2-1 | NA | NA | TRBV4-1 | TGCGCCAGCAGCTACCACAGGACCAATGAGCAGTTCTTC | CASSYHRTNEQFF
TRBJ1-2 | few | NA | TRBV19 | TGTGCCAGTAGTATGTCGAGGGACTATGGCTACACCTTC | CASSMSRDYGYTF
TRBJ1-1 | few | NA | TRBV9 | TGTGCCAGCAGCGCCCAGGGGAGCACTGAAGCTTTCTTT | CASSAQGSTEAFF